One sample yielded the 22 T cell receptor beta chains listed below, sequenced in a study of early T cells in non-severe SARS-CoV-2 infection. One entry per CDR3 protein, called by TCRdb with MiXCR from the 5' RACE reads. The sample includes some 30,000 distinct CDR3 sequences, around 3% seen only once; the top ten take around 0.72%. Source material: whole blood. The source of these receptors is an adult who was a healthcare worker with PCR-confirmed SARS-CoV-2 infection or an uninfected control (not recorded which).

This clonotype has a count of ten or more. The J gene is TRBJ2-2, the V gene TRBV5-1, with D perhaps matching TRBD2 (5 bases). V lost 5 bases and J 4 bases, leaving 9 bases between the germline ends. CDR3 size: 13 residues. CDR1 is SGHRS, CDR2 YFSETQ, per germline. The CDR3 loop is CASREGGTGELFF. The CDR3 DNA reads TGCGCCAGCAGGGAAGGAGGCACCGGGGAGCTGTTTTTT.

This clonotype came up many times. J is TRBJ1-5 and V is TRBV7-2, with 8 bases aligning to TRBD1. Germline CDR1 reads SGHTA; CDR2 reads FQGNSA. Trimming at V came to 5 bases and at J to 7 bases, leaving 10 bases not matched to a gene. This CDR3 is built from 15 residues. The CDR3 here is CASSDHRGTRQPQHF. DNA for the CDR3: TGTGCCAGCAGCGATCACAGGGGGACCCGACAGCCCCAGCATTTT.

V is TRBV2 and J is TRBJ2-3, with 8 bases fitting TRBD2. V shed 6 bases, J shed 14 bases, and the junction held 10 bases outside the gene matches. Germline-derived CDR1 and CDR2 are SNHLY and FYNNEI. The CDR3 runs to 12 residues. This CDR3 is CASRYTGTRRYF. The CDR3 coding sequence is TGTGCCAGCAGATATACCGGGACTAGAAGGTATTTT.

Many counts were recorded for this clonotype. The V gene is TRBV12-3 or TRBV12-4, the J gene TRBJ2-7; D not resolved. CDR3 length: 13 residues. V was shortened by 2 bases and J by 2 bases, with 7 bases between the two germline ends. The CDR3 region has the DNA TGTGCCAGCAGTTTATTCACTCCCTACGAGCAGTACGTC. As protein: CASSLFTPYEQYV.

Many counts were recorded for this clonotype. The chain carries TRBV4-2 and TRBJ2-3; TRBD2 matches 10 bases. J was trimmed by 3 bases and V by 0 bases; bases with no gene match: 9. The CDR3 consists of 18 residues. CDR1 is LGHNA and CDR2 is YNFKEQ in the germline V gene. The CDR3 DNA reads as TGTGCCAGCAGCCAAGATGGTGGTAGCGGGGGGATGACAGATACGCAGTATTTT. Residues: CASSQDGGSGGMTDTQYF.

This clonotype is categorized as medium-sized. This rearrangement joins TRBV7-2 to TRBJ1-4; D may be TRBD1 (6 bases). CDR3 size: 15 residues. Trimming pared 5 bases from V and 5 bases from J, leaving 15 bases between. Germline values: CDR1 SGHTA, CDR2 FQGNSA. CDR3 coding DNA: TGTGCCAGCAGCCTAAGGACAGCTAAAAATGAAAAACTGTTTTTT. This codes for CASSLRTAKNEKLFF.

Concerning this clonotype: A much bigger clone sits one base away, suggesting this may be a read error. The rearrangement links TRBV20-1 to TRBJ2-1; D is undetermined. With 0 bases removed from V and 5 bases from J, the gap between germline ends came to 8 bases. This CDR3 region has 13 residues. Germline CDR1 is DFQATT and CDR2 is SNEGSKA (reference sequence). CDR3 nucleotide sequence: TGCAGTGCTAGAGAATGGGATAACAATGAGCAGTTCTTC. It yields the protein CSAREWDNNEQFF.

Remarks on this clonotype: This sequence may be a read error, since a much larger clone differs from it by one base. The genes are TRBV3-2 and TRBJ1-5; the table's D call, TRBD1, has no DNA check behind it. TRBV3-2 is described as a pseudogene. CDR3 length equals 15 residues. This chain's CDR3 is CASSQGDSRNQPQHF. The CDR3 DNA follows: TGTGCCAGCAGCCAGGGTGACAGTAGGAATCAGCCCCAGCATTTT.

This clonotype turned up a few times. This rearrangement joins TRBV5-4 to TRBJ2-3, with 7 nucleotides matching TRBD2. The CDR3 is 15 residues long. With V trimmed by 5 bases and J by 2 bases, 8 bases remained unmatched. Germline CDR1 is SGHNT and CDR2 is YYREEE (reference sequence). The CDR3, as DNA: TGTGCCAGCAGTATACATAGCGGGTCCACAGATACGCAGTATTTT. Its translation: CASSIHSGSTDTQYF.

In its sample, this clonotype ranks as medium-sized (0.01 to 0.1%). The chain joins TRBV7-2 to TRBJ1-1; 9 bases fit TRBD1. This CDR3 contains 16 residues. CDR1 SGHTA and CDR2 FQGNSA come from the germline V gene. V gave up 5 bases and J gave up 2 bases; unmatched junction bases: 9. CDR3 sequence: CASSLTGTGLNTEAFF. The DNA for the CDR3 is TGTGCCAGCAGCCTGACCGGGACAGGGCTTAACACTGAAGCTTTCTTT.

There are a few counts of this clonotype. This chain joins TRBV29-1 and TRBJ1-2; no reliable D call. CDR1 and CDR2 from the germline V gene are SQVTM and ANQGSEA. V lost 5 bases, J lost 5 bases, and 15 bases lay in between. The CDR3 runs to 13 residues. CDR3 region: CSVSHSAGYGYTF. CDR3 nucleotides: TGCAGCGTTTCCCACAGTGCGGGTTATGGCTACACCTTC.

This clonotype occurred many times. The rearrangement joins TRBV7-2 to TRBJ2-3; 12 bases match TRBD2. In germline, CDR1 is SGHTA, CDR2 FQGNSA. This CDR3 contains 15 residues. The ends lost 5 bases at V and 6 bases at J; junction bases unmatched: 6. Written as DNA, the CDR3 is TGTGCCAGCAGCCCTAGCGGGGGGGACTACGATACGCAGTATTTT. This translates into CASSPSGGDYDTQYF.

This clonotype was picked up many times. The genes are TRBV11-2 and TRBJ2-2; D perhaps matches TRBD1 (6 bases). CDR1 and CDR2 (germline): SGHAT, FQNNGV. Trimming left V 5 bases short and J 4 bases short, with 11 bases between. CDR3 length: 14 residues. The CDR3 nucleotides read TGTGCCAGCAGCCAGAACAGGGCCACCGGGGAGCTGTTTTTT. It specifies CASSQNRATGELFF.

By share of the sample, this clonotype is medium-sized. The CDR3 nucleotides are TGTGCCAGCAGTTTACTTGGGGGGGCGAATGAGCAGTTCTTC. Translating gives CASSLLGGANEQFF. The chain links TRBV12-3 or TRBV12-4 to TRBJ2-1; maybe TRBD2 (7 bases). Deletions cut 2 bases from V and 7 bases from J, with 12 bases between. The CDR3 runs 14 residues.

In its sample, this clonotype was seen many times. The chain is built from TRBV27 and TRBJ2-7; TRBD1 is a possible D gene (6 bases). Germline-derived CDR1 and CDR2 are MNHEY and SMNVEV (reference sequence). The CDR3 is 13 residues long. Trimming cost V 6 bases and J 5 bases, with 14 bases left between them. Here the CDR3 reads CASSRTNRDEQYV. The CDR3 DNA follows: TGTGCCAGCAGCCGCACCAACAGGGACGAGCAGTACGTC.

This clonotype was seen a few times. This rearrangement joins TRBV20-1 to TRBJ1-1; 7 bases align to TRBD1. Trimming removed 6 bases from V and 0 bases from J; junction bases left unmatched: 19. Germline CDR1 reads DFQATT; CDR2 reads SNEGSKA (reference sequence). The CDR3 totals 18 residues. CDR3 loop: CSAKPGLQGIRMNTEAFF. DNA of the CDR3: TGCAGTGCCAAACCGGGCCTACAGGGGATCCGAATGAACACTGAAGCTTTCTTT.

This clonotype was seen at least ten times. The chain uses TRBV20-1 and TRBJ2-2, with D tentatively TRBD1 or TRBD2 (6 bases each). The CDR3 sequence is 14 residues long. Germline V gene sequence: CDR1 DFQATT, CDR2 SNEGSKA (reference sequence). V gave up 3 bases and J gave up 0 bases, with 8 bases separating them. CDR3 loop: CSARGGANTGELFF. The CDR3 bases are TGCAGTGCTAGGGGGGGCGCGAACACCGGGGAGCTGTTTTTT.

This clonotype was counted at least ten times. The chain uses TRBV7-9 and TRBJ1-1; D is possibly TRBD1 (5 bases). The CDR3 covers 13 residues. Trimming left V 5 bases short and J 4 bases short, with 11 bases between. Germline V gene data show CDR1 as SEHNR and CDR2 as FQNEAQ (reference sequence). CDR3 amino acids: CASSRPGGTEAFF. Here the CDR3 DNA reads TGTGCCAGCAGCCGTCCCGGGGGCACTGAAGCTTTCTTT.

Notes on this clonotype: One base away lies a much larger clone, so this may be a sequencing read error. V and J are TRBV29-1 and TRBJ2-5, with a tentative D call TRBD2 (7 bases). The V and J ends lost 1 base and 10 bases respectively, with 13 bases between them. Germline CDR1 and CDR2: SQVTM and ANQGSEA. The CDR3 is 12 amino acids. The CDR3 loop is CSVEGRGAGQYF. In DNA form, the CDR3 reads TGCAGCGTTGAAGGTCGGGGGGCAGGCCAGTACTTC.

This clonotype occurred many times. The V call is TRBV29-1, the J call TRBJ1-1; 9 bases match TRBD1. The V gene's germline CDR1 is SQVTM and CDR2 ANQGSEA. The CDR3 is 12 residues long. Unmatched junction bases numbered 4, after V lost 5 bases and J lost 6 bases. CDR3 region: CSVRQGVAEAFF. The CDR3 nucleotides read TGCAGCGTTAGACAGGGGGTCGCTGAAGCTTTCTTT.

This clonotype was counted ten times or more. V is TRBV5-1 and J is TRBJ2-1, with 9 nucleotides matching TRBD1. The ends lost 4 bases at V and 0 bases at J; junction bases unmatched: 5. CDR1 is SGHRS, CDR2 YFSETQ, per germline. CDR3 length equals 16 residues. CDR3 protein: CASSREQGASYNEQFF. The CDR3 coding sequence is TGCGCCAGCAGCCGGGAACAGGGGGCCTCCTACAATGAGCAGTTCTTC.

At least ten counts were recorded for this clonotype. This chain connects TRBV14 to TRBJ1-1, with D possibly TRBD1 on 5 matching bases. The germline gives CDR1 SGHDN, CDR2 FVKESK. Deletions cut 1 base from V and 0 bases from J, with 12 bases between. The CDR3 totals 16 residues. The CDR3: CASSQGSQGLNTEAFF. CDR3 sequence (DNA): TGTGCCAGCAGCCAAGGAAGTCAGGGCCTGAACACTGAAGCTTTCTTT.